This entry lists 13 T cell receptor beta chains sequenced from one sample in a study of technical replicates of blood from a handful of donors. The data were produced by immunoSEQ multiplex PCR, yet TCRdb's version contains in-frame clones alone and is incomplete. The profile shows 15,000 to 20,000 clones, around 86% of them singletons. Sequencing was performed on PBMCs. These receptor sequences come from a human donor in good health.

In regard to this clone: Germline and junction disagree at one end, which may indicate a read error. V and J are TRBV28 and TRBJ1-5, with 8 positions matching TRBD1. Per germline, CDR1 MDHEN and CDR2 SYDVKM. The length of the CDR3 is 17 residues. The CDR3 DNA reads as TGTGCCAGCAGTTCGTACCGGGACAGGTTGACCAATCAGCTCCAGCATTTT. Protein product: CASSSYRDRLTNQLQHF.

This clone has a single count. The chain joins TRBV29-1 to TRBJ2-1; 9 nucleotides line up with TRBD2. The V gene's germline CDR1 is SQVTM and CDR2 ANQGSEA. This CDR3 region has 15 residues. V lost 6 bases to trimming and J lost 4 bases; unmatched junction nucleotides: 10. The CDR3 sequence: CSVPTSSGEYNEQFF. The CDR3 region has the DNA TGCAGCGTGCCAACCTCTAGCGGGGAGTACAATGAGCAGTTCTTC.

This chain joins TRBV5-1 and TRBJ2-1, with D possibly matching TRBD2 (6 bases). The CDR3 sequence is 14 residues long. The germline V gene has CDR1 SGHRS and CDR2 YFSETQ. The ends were cut back, 0 bases at V and 5 bases at J, with 9 bases in the middle. CDR3 bases: TGCGCCAGCAGCTTGGGGGGACTCAACAATGAGCAGTTCTTC. Amino acid sequence: CASSLGGLNNEQFF.

V is TRBV5-1 and J is TRBJ1-1, with 8 positions matching TRBD1. This CDR3 has 14 amino acids. The germline CDR1 and CDR2 sequences are SGHRS and YFSETQ. V lost 4 bases to trimming and J lost 4 bases; unmatched junction nucleotides: 6. The CDR3 DNA follows: TGCGCCAGCAGCCTGGACAGGGTGGGCACTGAAGCTTTCTTT. The encoded protein is CASSLDRVGTEAFF.

V gene TRBV10-3 combines with J gene TRBJ2-3, with a possible D match to TRBD2 (5 bases). The V end was cut by 1 base, the J end by 0 bases, with 8 bases between. This CDR3 region has 15 residues. Germline V CDR1 and CDR2: ENHRY, SYGVKD. CDR3 in amino acids: CAISEFRGSTDTQYF. CDR3 sequence (DNA): TGTGCCATCAGTGAGTTTCGGGGAAGCACAGATACGCAGTATTTT.

The J gene is TRBJ2-2, the V gene TRBV5-1; 9 bases align to TRBD2. Germline loops: CDR1 SGHRS, CDR2 YFSETQ. CDR3 length equals 18 residues. The J segment lost 1 base and the V segment lost 3 bases, leaving 10 bases of the junction unmatched. CDR3 coding DNA: TGCGCCAGCAGCTCCCGCGGGCCTAGCGGGATGAACACCGGGGAGCTGTTTTTT. Translated: CASSSRGPSGMNTGELFF.

CDR3 in amino acids: CAGAAGGRMDEQFF. CDR3 nucleotides: TGTGCCGGCGCGGCGGGAGGGCGCATGGATGAGCAGTTCTTC. The chain is built from TRBV28 and TRBJ2-1; 9 nucleotides match TRBD2. CDR1 MDHEN and CDR2 SYDVKM come from the germline V gene. The CDR3 has 14 amino acids. The V gene end was trimmed by 11 bases and the J gene end by 8 bases; junction bases not matched to a gene: 13.

This clone was seen more than once but under ten times. V is TRBV30 and J is TRBJ1-1; D gene ambiguous. Looked up from germline, CDR1 is GTSNPN and CDR2 is SVGIG (reference sequence). The CDR3 extends over 12 amino acids. The V end was cut by 1 base, the J end by 3 bases, with 6 bases between. The DNA for the CDR3 is TGTGCCTGGAGTGATCAGTACACTGAAGCTTTCTTT. This gives the protein CAWSDQYTEAFF.

V is TRBV7-8 and J is TRBJ1-1, with D perhaps matching TRBD1 (6 bases). The CDR3 consists of 13 residues. The V gene lost 5 bases and the J gene lost 3 bases, with 10 bases spanning the gap. The germline CDR1 and CDR2 sequences are SGHVS and FQNEAQ. CDR3 protein: CASSVQGDTEAFF. The CDR3 DNA follows: TGTGCCAGCAGCGTACAGGGAGACACTGAAGCTTTCTTT.

The rearrangement uses TRBV5-5 and TRBJ2-1, with TRBD2 as a possible D gene (7 bases). V was pared by 0 bases and J by 10 bases, with 14 bases between. The CDR3 extends over 14 amino acids. CDR1 and CDR2 from the germline V gene are SGHKS and YYEKEE (reference sequence). The CDR3 region has the DNA TGTGCCAGCAGCTTGGGCGGGAGTGGACAGGAGCAGTTCTTC. It yields the protein CASSLGGSGQEQFF.

This clone is medium-sized. The gene calls are TRBV6-4 and TRBJ2-1, with 8 nucleotides matching TRBD2. Trimming removed 2 bases from V and 6 bases from J; junction bases left unmatched: 0. This CDR3 spans 13 amino acids. Germline values: CDR1 MRHNA, CDR2 SNTAGT. The CDR3 sequence is CASSDGTSNEQFF. CDR3 DNA sequence: TGTGCCAGCAGTGACGGGACTAGCAATGAGCAGTTCTTC.

The chain carries TRBV29-1 and TRBJ2-1; 8 bases map to TRBD2. V was pared by 3 bases and J by 5 bases, with 12 bases of the junction left unmatched. The CDR3 has 16 residues. CDR1 and CDR2 (germline): SQVTM, ANQGSEA. The CDR3 here is CSVDVASGSIHNEQFF. For the CDR3, the DNA is TGCAGCGTTGATGTCGCTAGCGGGTCCATTCACAATGAGCAGTTCTTC.

V gene TRBV11-2 combines with J gene TRBJ2-2; D gene unclear. CDR1 is SGHAT and CDR2 is FQNNGV in the germline V gene. The CDR3 contains 13 residues. The V and J ends lost 0 bases and 4 bases respectively, with 3 bases between them. CDR3 loop: CASSLDSTGELFF. In nucleotides, the CDR3 is TGTGCCAGCAGCTTAGACAGCACCGGGGAGCTGTTTTTT.